This T cell receptor beta chain is from a study of T cells of healthy individuals. One entry per CDR3 protein, called by TCRdb with MiXCR from the 5' RACE reads. The sample shows about 82,000 distinct CDR3 sequences, about 5.5% of them seen only once. The sample holds a few counts of this clonotype. The clonotype was recovered from a female donor in good health.

This CDR3 reads CASSWGDRGNEQFF. In DNA form, the CDR3 reads TGTGCCAGCAGCTGGGGGGACAGGGGGAATGAGCAGTTCTTC. The chain links TRBV7-2 to TRBJ2-1; 11 bases agree with TRBD1. The germline CDR1 and CDR2 sequences are SGHTA and FQGNSA. V gave up 4 bases and J gave up 7 bases; unmatched junction bases: 3. CDR3 length equals 14 residues.